This TCR beta chain is drawn from a study of shared clonotypes between healthy human individuals. Background on the study: Per-donor plates numbered three CD4 naive, three CD4 memory, two CD8 naive and one CD8 memory. Study-level results: Of the naive CD4 clonotypes, 4% to 5% were shared across a handful of donors.

Trimming took off 3 bases at V and 0 bases at J, with 15 bases between the two ends. Germline assignment: CDR1 KGHSH and CDR2 LQKENI. The length of the CDR3 is 17 residues. The donor population consisted of healthy HIV-negative adults with no recent acute infections or vaccinations. Clones were sequenced by immunoSEQ multiplex PCR, and TCRdb holds only the in-frame ones, with some missing. The repertoire consists of 1.6 million or so clones, with just under 99% occurring once and the leading ten covering approximately 0.4%. With regard to this clone: The antigen is undetermined.

The chain uses TRBV18 and TRBJ2-1, with unresolved D. The sequenced sample was naive CD4+ T cells sorted from blood. The subset was: CD45RA+ positively selected. This clonotype was sampled from a man aged 25-45 years in good health. CDR3 nucleotides: TGTGCCAGCTCACCTATTCCCGCCCCCAGCTCCTACAATGAGCAGTTCTTC. Encoded protein: CASSPIPAPSSYNEQFF.